One sample yielded the 25 T cell receptor beta chains listed below, sequenced in a study of T cells in Graves' hyperthyroidism and ophthalmopathy. The TCR beta CDR3 regions underwent amplification using RNA transcripts as the source. HTBI primers were the set used in a first-round RT-PCR of the TCR CDR3. In TCRdb, the multiplex PCR reads were re-called with MiXCR into one record per CDR3 protein. The sample records fewer than 350,000 distinct CDR3 sequences, roughly a fifth being singletons. The sequencing sample was made of blood. The receptors were sampled from a woman between 45 and 60 years old with Graves' hyperthyroidism.

This clonotype was detected ten times or more. The chain joins TRBV28 to TRBJ2-7; TRBD1 aligns across 9 bases. The J segment lost 3 bases and the V segment lost 3 bases, leaving 12 bases of the junction unmatched. There are 17 residues in the CDR3. Germline-derived CDR1 and CDR2 are MDHEN and SYDVKM. The CDR3 loop is CASSFKPDRGLIYEQYF. The CDR3 DNA follows: TGTGCCAGCAGTTTCAAACCCGACAGGGGGTTAATCTACGAGCAGTACTTC.

There are many counts of this clonotype. The V call is TRBV20-1, the J call TRBJ1-1; 7 nucleotides agree with TRBD1. The CDR3 spans 13 residues. CDR1 is DFQATT, CDR2 SNEGSKA, per germline (reference sequence). V shed 6 bases and J 3 bases; nucleotides not matched to a gene: 7. The CDR3 DNA sequence: TGCAGTGCCGCGTCTGACAGGGACACTGAAGCTTTCTTT. It encodes CSAASDRDTEAFF.

This clonotype was seen only once. V is TRBV28 and J is TRBJ1-6, with 7 bases aligning to TRBD1. J lost 10 bases, V lost 6 bases, and 12 bases had no gene match. The V gene's germline CDR1 is MDHEN and CDR2 SYDVKM. This CDR3 contains 15 residues. CDR3 sequence (DNA): TGTGCCAGCAGCCCGGGACAGCTTTTTAGCTCACCCCTCCACTTT. Its translation is CASSPGQLFSSPLHF.

This clonotype was counted only a few times. This rearrangement joins TRBV10-3 to TRBJ2-1; the match to TRBD1 covers 11 bases. V lost 3 bases, J lost 6 bases, and 7 bases stayed unmatched. This CDR3 has 16 amino acids. CDR1 is ENHRY and CDR2 is SYGVKD in the germline V gene. In DNA, the CDR3 is TGTGCCATCAGTGATAGGACAGGGGGCACGGGCAATGAGCAGTTCTTC. It translates to CAISDRTGGTGNEQFF.

This clonotype was seen repeatedly, ten times or more. In DNA, the CDR3 is TGTGCCAGCAGGACGCCCGTTACCACAGATACGCAGTATTTT. Its protein product is CASRTPVTTDTQYF. V gene TRBV28 combines with J gene TRBJ2-3; D is undetermined. V was trimmed by 6 bases and J by 2 bases, leaving 12 bases between them. The CDR3 length is 14 residues. Germline CDR1 is MDHEN and CDR2 is SYDVKM.

V gene TRBV9 combines with J gene TRBJ2-1; 13 nucleotides align to TRBD2. Germline V gene lookup returns CDR1 SGDLS and CDR2 YYNGEE. The CDR3 runs 16 residues. V dropped 1 base and J dropped 9; count of bases not matched to a gene: 7. The CDR3 reads CASSVPGLAGVTEQFF. Written as DNA, the CDR3 is TGTGCCAGCAGCGTACCCGGACTAGCGGGAGTGACTGAGCAGTTCTTC.

In this sample, this clonotype turned up a few times. The chain carries TRBV20-1 and TRBJ2-2; D perhaps matches TRBD1 (7 bases). CDR1 and CDR2 from the germline V gene are DFQATT and SNEGSKA (reference sequence). The CDR3 runs 17 residues. V lost 2 bases and J lost 0, with 16 bases in between. The CDR3 spells CSARPLSRGANTGELFF. CDR3 DNA sequence: TGCAGTGCTAGACCGCTCTCCAGGGGGGCGAACACCGGGGAGCTGTTTTTT.

The rearrangement links TRBV7-3 to TRBJ2-1, with 8 bases that match TRBD1. Germline CDR1 reads SGHTA; CDR2 reads FQGTGA. The CDR3 loop spans 12 amino acids. The junction had 3 bases not matched to a gene; V was cut back by 6 bases and J by 8 bases. CDR3 in amino acids: CASSPTGDEQFF. CDR3 sequence (DNA): TGTGCCAGCAGTCCGACAGGGGATGAGCAGTTCTTC.

V gene TRBV5-1 combines with J gene TRBJ2-3, with 15 bases matching TRBD2. V dropped 3 bases and J dropped 0; count of bases not matched to a gene: 5. The CDR3 sequence is 18 residues long. Germline loops: CDR1 SGHRS, CDR2 YFSETQ. The CDR3 nucleotides read TGCGCCAGCAGCTACGGACTAGCGGGGGGGTCTAGCACAGATACGCAGTATTTT. The encoded protein is CASSYGLAGGSSTDTQYF.

This chain connects TRBV6-5 to TRBJ1-2; TRBD1 is a possible D gene (5 bases). The CDR3 is 16 residues long. CDR1 MNHEY and CDR2 SVGAGI come from the germline V gene. V was shortened by 0 bases and J by 4 bases, with 15 bases between the two germline ends. CDR3 region: CASSYSGQRRAYGYTF. Here the CDR3 DNA reads TGTGCCAGCAGTTACTCGGGGCAGCGAAGGGCCTATGGCTACACCTTC.

This clonotype has a count of ten or more. V and J are TRBV30 and TRBJ2-2, with no clear D. The germline gives CDR1 GTSNPN, CDR2 SVGIG (reference sequence). V lost 0 bases, J lost 9 bases, and 11 bases lay in between. The CDR3 is 13 residues long. The CDR3 bases are TGTGCCTGGAGTGTACGAATGGGCAGGGAGCTGTTTTTT. Translating gives CAWSVRMGRELFF.

This clonotype was detected many times. V is TRBV28 and J is TRBJ1-1, with 7 bases matching TRBD1. Trimming removed 5 bases from V and 4 bases from J; junction bases left unmatched: 10. Germline CDR1 is MDHEN and CDR2 is SYDVKM. This CDR3 spans 15 amino acids. CDR3 region: CASSLWTGLTTEAFF. DNA of the CDR3: TGTGCCAGCAGTCTCTGGACAGGTCTAACCACTGAAGCTTTCTTT.

This clonotype came up many times. J is TRBJ2-7 and V is TRBV28; TRBD1 agrees at 8 bases. With V trimmed by 4 bases and J by 3 bases, 8 bases remained unmatched. The CDR3 is made up of 15 amino acids. Germline CDR1 is MDHEN and CDR2 is SYDVKM. CDR3: CASSSQGVQFYEQYF. The CDR3 bases are TGTGCCAGCAGTTCACAGGGGGTGCAGTTCTACGAGCAGTACTTC.

This clonotype was seen repeatedly, ten times or more. The rearrangement links TRBV2 to TRBJ2-1; 10 nucleotides align to TRBD2. The J segment lost 0 bases and the V segment lost 5 bases, leaving 4 bases of the junction unmatched. Germline CDR1 SNHLY, CDR2 FYNNEI. CDR3 length: 16 residues. DNA for the CDR3: TGTGCCAGCAGTAAGACTAGCGGGCCCTCCTACAATGAGCAGTTCTTC. It is translated as CASSKTSGPSYNEQFF.

This rearrangement joins TRBV12-3 or TRBV12-4 to TRBJ1-1; 7 bases line up with TRBD1. This CDR3 is 14 amino acids long. Unmatched junction bases numbered 7, after V lost 7 bases and J lost 2 bases. The CDR3 nucleotides read TGTGCCAGCACCACAGGGGAGGGAAACACTGAAGCTTTCTTT. Translating it yields CASTTGEGNTEAFF.

The genes are TRBV19 and TRBJ2-5; TRBD1 is a possible D gene (7 bases). Germline CDR1 LNHDA, CDR2 SQIVND (reference sequence). CDR3 size: 15 residues. V dropped 1 base and J dropped 2 bases, with 11 bases sitting between them. CDR3 nucleotide sequence: TGTGCCAGTAGTATAGGGTCAGGGGGGCAAGAGACCCAGTACTTC. Translated, it gives CASSIGSGGQETQYF.

This clonotype was observed many times. V gene TRBV12-3 or TRBV12-4 combines with J gene TRBJ2-1; 11 bases are shared with TRBD2. CDR3 length: 16 residues. V gave up 5 bases and J gave up 5 bases; unmatched junction bases: 8. The CDR3 DNA reads as TGTGCCAGCAGTCCCCTGAAGGGACTAGCGGACAATGAGCAGTTCTTC. The encoded protein is CASSPLKGLADNEQFF.

This clonotype has just a few counts. V gene TRBV5-1 combines with J gene TRBJ2-7; 10 bases match TRBD1. With V trimmed by 4 bases and J by 0 bases, 7 bases remained unmatched. CDR1 and CDR2 (germline): SGHRS, YFSETQ. There are 16 residues in the CDR3. The CDR3: CASSDRQGASSYEQYF. CDR3 bases: TGCGCCAGCAGCGATAGACAGGGGGCCTCCTCCTACGAGCAGTACTTC.

This clonotype was observed many times. The V call is TRBV30, the J call TRBJ1-1, with D possibly matching TRBD1 (5 bases). V lost 5 bases and J 3 bases, leaving 19 bases between the germline ends. The CDR3 runs 15 residues. Germline assignment: CDR1 GTSNPN and CDR2 SVGIG (reference sequence). The CDR3 region is CAWAPGTPGHTEAFF. In DNA form, the CDR3 reads TGTGCCTGGGCCCCCGGGACTCCGGGTCACACTGAAGCTTTCTTT.

The J gene is TRBJ1-4, the V gene TRBV20-1; 7 nucleotides line up with TRBD1. The CDR3 loop spans 17 amino acids. Germline V lookup: CDR1 DFQATT, CDR2 SNEGSKA (reference sequence). V dropped 0 bases and J dropped 0; count of bases not matched to a gene: 7. The CDR3: CSARDPRQGATNEKLFF. CDR3 bases: TGCAGTGCTAGAGATCCTCGACAGGGAGCAACTAATGAAAAACTGTTTTTT.

This clonotype was observed many times. The chain couples TRBV20-1 to TRBJ2-2; D possibly matches TRBD1 or TRBD2 (6 bases each). The V gene's germline CDR1 is DFQATT and CDR2 SNEGSKA (reference sequence). V dropped 5 bases and J dropped 0 bases, with 13 bases sitting between them. CDR3 length: 15 amino acids. The CDR3 loop is CSAQRGDANTGELFF. Written as DNA, the CDR3 is TGCAGTGCTCAAAGGGGGGACGCGAACACCGGGGAGCTGTTTTTT.

This chain joins TRBV9 and TRBJ2-5, with no clear D. The CDR3 consists of 13 residues. In germline, CDR1 is SGDLS, CDR2 YYNGEE. V was clipped by 3 bases and J by 2 bases, with 8 bases between them. Here the CDR3 DNA reads TGTGCCAGCAGCGGAGATGTTCAAGAGACCCAGTACTTC. Amino acid sequence: CASSGDVQETQYF.

This clonotype has a handful of counts. The V gene is TRBV20-1, the J gene TRBJ1-6; 9 positions agree with TRBD1. CDR1 and CDR2 (germline): DFQATT, SNEGSKA (reference sequence). This CDR3 is built from 16 residues. V gave up 0 bases and J gave up 1 base; unmatched junction bases: 1. The DNA of the CDR3 is TGCAGTGCTAGAGACGGACAGGGGTCCTATAATTCACCCCTCCACTTT. Translating it yields CSARDGQGSYNSPLHF.

This clonotype was detected ten times or more. V usage is TRBV5-1 and J usage is TRBJ2-5, with unresolved D. This CDR3 spans 15 amino acids. CDR1 is SGHRS, CDR2 YFSETQ, per germline. V was clipped by 0 bases and J by 1 base, with 10 bases between them. CDR3 region: CASSLARVGQETQYF. DNA of the CDR3: TGCGCCAGCAGCTTGGCCCGAGTAGGCCAAGAGACCCAGTACTTC.

This clonotype was recorded at least ten times. The rearrangement links TRBV2 to TRBJ2-4; D unclear. The CDR3 has 16 amino acids. Germline V gives CDR1 SNHLY, CDR2 FYNNEI. V was shortened by 2 bases and J by 0 bases, with 11 bases between the two germline ends. The CDR3, as DNA: TGTGCCAGCAGTGAAAAGGGTGGGCTAGCCAAAAACATTCAGTACTTC. Translation gives CASSEKGGLAKNIQYF.